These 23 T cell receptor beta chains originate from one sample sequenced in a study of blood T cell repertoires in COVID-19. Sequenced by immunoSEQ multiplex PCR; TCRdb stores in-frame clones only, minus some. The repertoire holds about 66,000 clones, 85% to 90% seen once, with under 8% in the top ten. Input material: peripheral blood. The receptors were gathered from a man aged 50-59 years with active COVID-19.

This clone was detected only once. CDR3 in DNA: TGTGCCAGCAGCCAAGCGGAAGACAGGGGAAGGGATACGCAGTATTTT. Translating gives CASSQAEDRGRDTQYF. The chain has TRBV14 and TRBJ2-3; 8 bases match TRBD1. The germline gives CDR1 SGHDN, CDR2 FVKESK. This CDR3 spans 16 amino acids. The V gene end was trimmed by 1 base and the J gene end by 6 bases; junction bases not matched to a gene: 9.

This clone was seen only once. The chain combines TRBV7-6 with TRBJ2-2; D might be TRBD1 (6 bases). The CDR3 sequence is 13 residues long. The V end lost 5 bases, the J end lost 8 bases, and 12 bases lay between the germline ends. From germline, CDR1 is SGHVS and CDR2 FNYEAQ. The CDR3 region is CASSVQGMGELFF. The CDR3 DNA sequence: TGTGCCAGCAGCGTGCAGGGGATGGGGGAGCTGTTTTTT.

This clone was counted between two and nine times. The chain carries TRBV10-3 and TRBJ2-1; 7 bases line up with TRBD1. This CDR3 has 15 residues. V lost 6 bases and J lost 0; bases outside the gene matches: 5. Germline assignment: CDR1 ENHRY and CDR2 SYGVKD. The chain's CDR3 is CAISDRDSSYNEQFF. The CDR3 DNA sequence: TGTGCCATCAGCGACCGGGACAGCTCCTACAATGAGCAGTTCTTC.

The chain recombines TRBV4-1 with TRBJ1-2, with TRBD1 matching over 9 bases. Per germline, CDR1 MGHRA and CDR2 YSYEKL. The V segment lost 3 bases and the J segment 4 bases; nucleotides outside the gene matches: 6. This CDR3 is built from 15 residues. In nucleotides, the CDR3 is TGCGCCAGCAGCCAGGGGACAGGGAGTCCCTATGGCTACACCTTC. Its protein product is CASSQGTGSPYGYTF.

CDR3 sequence reads: CASSTDSPYGYTF. The CDR3, as DNA: TGTGCCAGCAGTACCGACAGCCCATATGGCTACACCTTC. The rearrangement uses TRBV2 and TRBJ1-2, with D possibly matching TRBD1 (5 bases). The CDR3 runs to 13 residues. CDR1 SNHLY and CDR2 FYNNEI come from the germline V gene. Between the trimmed V and J ends, which lost 5 bases and 5 bases, there was a span of 12 bases.

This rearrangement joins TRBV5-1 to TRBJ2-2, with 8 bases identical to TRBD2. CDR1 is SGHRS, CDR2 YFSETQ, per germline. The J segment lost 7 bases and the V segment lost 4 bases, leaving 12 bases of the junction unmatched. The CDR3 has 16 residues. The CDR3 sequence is CASSGVGSGAGGELFF. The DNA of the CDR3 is TGCGCCAGCAGCGGGGTCGGTAGCGGGGCCGGCGGGGAGCTGTTTTTT.

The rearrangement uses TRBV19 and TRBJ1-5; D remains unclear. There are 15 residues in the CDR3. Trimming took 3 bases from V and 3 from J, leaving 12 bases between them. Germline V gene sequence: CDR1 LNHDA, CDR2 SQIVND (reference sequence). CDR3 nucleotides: TGTGCCAGTAGTATGGGAGAGAACCTCAATCAGCCCCAGCATTTT. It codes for CASSMGENLNQPQHF.

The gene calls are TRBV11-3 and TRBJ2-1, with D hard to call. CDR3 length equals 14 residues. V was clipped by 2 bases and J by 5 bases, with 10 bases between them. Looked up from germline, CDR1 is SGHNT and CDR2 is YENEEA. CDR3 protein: CASSLKRQNNEQFF. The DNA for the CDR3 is TGTGCCAGCAGCTTAAAGAGACAAAACAATGAGCAGTTCTTC.

CDR3 bases: TGTGCCAGCAGCTTGGTTTACTCGTTGTACACTGAAGCTTTCTTT. Protein product: CASSLVYSLYTEAFF. The rearrangement uses TRBV5-5 and TRBJ1-1; no definite D call. V lost 0 bases and J lost 3, with 12 bases in between. The CDR3 contains 15 residues. CDR1 is SGHKS and CDR2 is YYEKEE in the germline V gene (reference sequence).

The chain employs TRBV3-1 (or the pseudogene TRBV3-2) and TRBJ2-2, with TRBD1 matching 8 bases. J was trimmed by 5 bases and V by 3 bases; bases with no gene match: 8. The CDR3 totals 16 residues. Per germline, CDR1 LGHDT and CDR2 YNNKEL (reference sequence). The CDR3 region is CASSHQGARSTGELFF. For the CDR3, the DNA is TGTGCCAGCAGCCATCAGGGGGCGCGATCGACCGGGGAGCTGTTTTTT.

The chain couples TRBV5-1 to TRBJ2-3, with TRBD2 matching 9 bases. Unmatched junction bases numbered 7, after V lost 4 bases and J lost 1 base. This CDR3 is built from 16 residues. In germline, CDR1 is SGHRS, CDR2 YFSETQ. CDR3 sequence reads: CASSRGSSGGTDTQYF. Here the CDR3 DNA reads TGCGCCAGCAGCCGGGGCTCTAGCGGGGGCACAGATACGCAGTATTTT.

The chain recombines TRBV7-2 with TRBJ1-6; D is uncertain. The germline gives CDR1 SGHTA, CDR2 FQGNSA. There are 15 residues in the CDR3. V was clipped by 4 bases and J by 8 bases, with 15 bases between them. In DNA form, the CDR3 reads TGTGCCAGCAGCTGGGCCCTGGGTAGTCATTCACCCCTCCACTTT. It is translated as CASSWALGSHSPLHF.

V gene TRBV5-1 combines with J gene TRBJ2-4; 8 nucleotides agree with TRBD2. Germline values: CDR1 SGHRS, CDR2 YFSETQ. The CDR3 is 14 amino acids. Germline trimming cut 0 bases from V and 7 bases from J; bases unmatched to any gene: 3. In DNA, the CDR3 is TGCGCCAGCAGCTTGGCAGCTAGCGGGAACATTCAGTACTTC. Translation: CASSLAASGNIQYF.

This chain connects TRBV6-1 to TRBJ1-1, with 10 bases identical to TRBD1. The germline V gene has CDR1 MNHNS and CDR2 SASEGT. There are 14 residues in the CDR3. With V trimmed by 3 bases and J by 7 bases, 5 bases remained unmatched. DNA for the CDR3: TGTGCCAGCAGTGATAGACAGGGGGCCGGTGAAGCTTTCTTT. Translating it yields CASSDRQGAGEAFF.

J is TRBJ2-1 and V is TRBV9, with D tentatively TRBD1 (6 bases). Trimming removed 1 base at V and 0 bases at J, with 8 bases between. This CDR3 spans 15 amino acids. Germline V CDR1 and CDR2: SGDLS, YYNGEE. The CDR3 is CASSVTDSSYNEQFF. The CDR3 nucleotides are TGTGCCAGCAGCGTAACGGACAGCTCCTACAATGAGCAGTTCTTC.

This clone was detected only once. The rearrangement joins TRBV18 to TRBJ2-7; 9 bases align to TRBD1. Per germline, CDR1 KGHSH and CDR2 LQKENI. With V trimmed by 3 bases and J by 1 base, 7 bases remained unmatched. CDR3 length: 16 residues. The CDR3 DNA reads TGTGCCAGCTCACCCGACCGGACAGGGGTTTCCTACGAGCAGTACGTC. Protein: CASSPDRTGVSYEQYV.

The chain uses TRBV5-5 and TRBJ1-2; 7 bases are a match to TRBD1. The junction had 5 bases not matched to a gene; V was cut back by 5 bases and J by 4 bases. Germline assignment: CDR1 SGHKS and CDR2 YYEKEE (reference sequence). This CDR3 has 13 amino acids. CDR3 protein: CASSAWDSYGYTF. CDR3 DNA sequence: TGTGCCAGCAGTGCATGGGACAGCTATGGCTACACCTTC.

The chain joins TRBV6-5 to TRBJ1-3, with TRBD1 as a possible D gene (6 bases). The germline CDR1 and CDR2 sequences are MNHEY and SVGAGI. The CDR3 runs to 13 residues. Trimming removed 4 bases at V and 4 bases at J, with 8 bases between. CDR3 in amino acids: CASSSTGGNTIYF. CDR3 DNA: TGTGCCAGCAGTTCGACAGGCGGAAACACCATATATTTT.

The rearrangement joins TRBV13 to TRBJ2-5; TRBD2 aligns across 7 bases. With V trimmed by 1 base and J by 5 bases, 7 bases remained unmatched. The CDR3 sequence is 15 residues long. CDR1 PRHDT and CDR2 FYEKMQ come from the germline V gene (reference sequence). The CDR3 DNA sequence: TGTGCCAGCAGCTTAGCGGCGGGAGTGGATGAGACCCAGTACTTC. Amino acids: CASSLAAGVDETQYF.

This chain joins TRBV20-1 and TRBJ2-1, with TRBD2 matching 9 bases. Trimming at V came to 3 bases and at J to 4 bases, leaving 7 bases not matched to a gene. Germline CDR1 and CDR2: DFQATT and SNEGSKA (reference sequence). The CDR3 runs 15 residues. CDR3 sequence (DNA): TGCAGTGCTAGTATCCGACTAGCGGCTTACAATGAGCAGTTCTTC. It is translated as CSASIRLAAYNEQFF.

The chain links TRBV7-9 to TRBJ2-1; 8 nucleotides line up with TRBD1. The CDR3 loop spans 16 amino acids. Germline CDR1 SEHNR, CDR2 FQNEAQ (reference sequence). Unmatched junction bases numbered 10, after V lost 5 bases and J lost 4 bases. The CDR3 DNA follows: TGTGCCAGCAGCCCCCGTCGGGACAGGCTATACAATGAGCAGTTCTTC. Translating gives CASSPRRDRLYNEQFF.

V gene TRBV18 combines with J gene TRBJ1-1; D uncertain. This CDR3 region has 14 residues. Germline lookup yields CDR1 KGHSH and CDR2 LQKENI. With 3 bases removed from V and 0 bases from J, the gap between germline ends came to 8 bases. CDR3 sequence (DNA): TGTGCCAGCTCACCGAGCCGCATGAACACTGAAGCTTTCTTT. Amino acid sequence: CASSPSRMNTEAFF.

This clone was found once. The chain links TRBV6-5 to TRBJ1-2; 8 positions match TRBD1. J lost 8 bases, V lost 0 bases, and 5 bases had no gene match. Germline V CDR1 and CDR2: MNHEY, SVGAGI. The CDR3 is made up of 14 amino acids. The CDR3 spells CASSYSSDRDGYTF. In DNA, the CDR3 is TGTGCCAGCAGTTACTCTTCGGACAGGGACGGCTACACCTTC.